This T cell receptor (beta chain) was identified during a study of T cells after yellow fever vaccination (dated by TCRdb to 2018 to 2020). Study-wide context: The SMART-Seq v4 Ultra Low Input RNA kit was used to prepare libraries from fractions with low cell numbers. To track T-cell clones before and after primary and booster YFV17D yellow fever vaccination, bulk TCR alpha and beta repertoires were sequenced longitudinally. The cohort comprised two healthy male donors, one aged 18 to 30 and one aged 30 to 39 years. Blood was collected at multiple timepoints before and after primary and secondary immunization, and bulk PBMC replicates and cell subsets were isolated. Overall results and qualifications from the work: A small fraction of clonotypes showed up in both the CD4 and CD8 compartments, probably as a result of convergent recombination. Most clones expanded after primary vaccination (almost 98% of CD4 and around 88% of CD8) were re-detected after the booster, suggesting that broad memory maintenance occurred. The study included only two donors, which limits how far the findings can be generalized. Because abundant contaminating clonotypes from the bulk population could be contained in FACS-sorted repertoires, computational filtering was required. Compared with the primary T-cell response, the secondary T-cell response was faster but weaker, reaching its peak on day 5 rather than on day 15.

This sample's treatment or condition label indicates: live attenuated yellow fever vaccine strain. A standard Ficoll-Paque protocol was used to isolate PBMCs from peripheral blood. Dynabeads CD4 and CD8 positive selection kits were used to isolate CD4 and CD8 T-cell fractions. TriZol was used to extract RNA from bulk PBMCs, CD4 and CD8 fractions, and dextramer-positive and dextramer-negative fractions. This clonotype was detected only a few times. The specificity of this receptor is unknown. Per-base quality was not reported, and no clone a single base away is much larger than it. TCR cDNA was synthesized by 5'RACE template switching, through which a universal primer site and unique molecular identifiers were introduced. cDNA synthesis was primed from both the TCR alpha and TCR beta constant segments. Library amplification involved two PCR steps, and the second step added sample barcodes and sequencing adapters. Libraries were sequenced on Illumina HiSeq 2500 (2x100 bp) or NovaSeq (2x150 bp). The authors' analysis ran thus. MIGEC was used to demultiplex reads and collapse the reads into UMI consensus sequences, and MiXCR was used for V(D)J alignment. Using edgeR on replicate PBMC samples, clonotypes were called vaccine-responding if FDR was below 0.01 and the log2 fold change was above 5 up to day 15. Bulk clonotypes were assigned CD4 or CD8 identity according to which sequenced CD4 or CD8 repertoire held them at higher abundance. TCRdb redid the processing of the public reads, applying fastp at Q25 and MiXCR, and retained in-frame beta chains. Each CDR3 protein appears once, grouped with its most common genes and DNA. The V and J calls come from TCRdb's annotation, not from the publication. The sample includes roughly 170,000 distinct CDR3 sequences, with approximately 6.2% observed a single time. Clones ranked in the top ten supply 2.5% to 3.5% of the sample.

CDR3 length: 13 amino acids, cysteine to phenylalanine. Kept here is only the CDR3 DNA, which spans 39 bases and is read in frame from base 1. The germline V gene (reference sequence) supplies CDR1 MNHNY and CDR2 SVGAGI. The germline V end is reduced by 5 bases and the J end by 5 bases; junction bases left unmatched: 5. The specimen comprised CD4+ T cells sorted from PBMCs, sampled on the day of the first yellow fever vaccination. The chain is assembled from TRBV6-6 and TRBJ2-7, and TRBD1 matches 8 of the central bases. The receptor was isolated from a man between 18 and 29 years old who received the YFV17D yellow fever vaccine. Read as DNA, the sequence is TGTGCCAGCAGTCACGGGACAGGCGACGAGCAGTACTTC. Translated, this gives CASSHGTGDEQYF.